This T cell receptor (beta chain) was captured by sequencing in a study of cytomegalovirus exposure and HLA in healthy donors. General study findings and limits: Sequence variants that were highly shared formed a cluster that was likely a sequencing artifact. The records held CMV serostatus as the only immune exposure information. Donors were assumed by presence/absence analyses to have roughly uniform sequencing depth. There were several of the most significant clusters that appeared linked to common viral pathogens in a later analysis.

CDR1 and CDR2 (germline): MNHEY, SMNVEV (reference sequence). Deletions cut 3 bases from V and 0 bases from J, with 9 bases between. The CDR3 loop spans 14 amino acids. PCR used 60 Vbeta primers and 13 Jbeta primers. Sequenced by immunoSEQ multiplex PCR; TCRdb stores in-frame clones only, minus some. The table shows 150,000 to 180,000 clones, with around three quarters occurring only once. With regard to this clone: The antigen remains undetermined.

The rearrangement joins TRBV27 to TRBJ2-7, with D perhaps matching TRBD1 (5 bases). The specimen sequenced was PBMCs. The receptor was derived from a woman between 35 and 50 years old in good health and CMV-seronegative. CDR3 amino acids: CASSLKGSSYEQYF. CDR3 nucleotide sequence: TGTGCCAGCAGTTTGAAGGGGTCCTCCTACGAGCAGTACTTC.